A selection of T cell receptor beta chains follows, all from one sample in a study of shared clonotypes between healthy human individuals. Repertoires were generated with immunoSEQ multiplex PCR, while TCRdb's copy carries only in-frame clones and drops some. Of about 2.4 million clones listed, over 85% are singletons. Sequencing used naive CD4+ T cells from PBMCs. The receptors were gathered from a man aged 18 to 29 in good health. Some clones in this sample may be carry-over from other donors' samples. Both conserved end residues are part of each CDR3. Each record gives: CDR3 length, clone size, V gene, CDR3 protein. Rows give clone size only sometimes, using once, few, many, or a class for an expanded clone.

>13|.|TRBV4-1
CASSRVENTEAFF
>17|.|TRBV4-3
CASSQEMGSGQGYGYTF
>12|once|TRBV30
CAGDRGNYEQYF
>15|.|TRBV4-1
CASSPPGRGLYEQYF
>13|.|TRBV28
CAIRTGSNQPQHF
>18|.|TRBV15
CATSSGLPRLAGYNEQFF
>11|.|TRBV19
CASYGGREQFF
>15|.|TRBV9
CASSKQGSGANVLTF
>14|.|TRBV6-5
CASSYGGWENIQYF
>16|few|TRBV5-1
CASSLAIGTVQYEQYF
>13|.|TRBV29-1
CSADRFTYNEQFF
>11|.|TRBV7-9
CASSRNNEQFF
>14|.|TRBV28
CASSPGVGNQPQHF
>15|.|TRBV5-1
CASNRGAGNYYGYTF
>15|.|TRBV6-6
CASSYGQLTQYEQYF
>15|.|TRBV5-1
CASSWTRGEGNTIYF